The 22 T cell receptor beta chains below all came from one sample that was sequenced in a study of blood T cell repertoires in COVID-19. Sequencing was performed with immunoSEQ multiplex PCR; in TCRdb, only in-frame clones are kept and a portion is missing. The table lists over 150,000 clones, around 87% of them singletons. Material for sequencing was peripheral blood. The receptors come from a man aged 60 to 75 with COVID-19, enrolled during active disease.

This chain links TRBV9 with TRBJ1-6; no firm D call. Germline V CDR1 and CDR2: SGDLS, YYNGEE. Trimming stripped 7 bases from V and 7 bases from J, with 12 bases between. The CDR3 spans 13 residues. CDR3 sequence: CASATGGNSPLHF. The CDR3 DNA is TGTGCCAGCGCCACGGGAGGGAATTCACCCCTCCACTTT. The full variable domain, rest sourced from reference TRBV9 and TRBJ1-6, is DSGVTQTPKHLITATGQRVTLRCSPRSGDLSVYWYQQSLDQGLQFLIQYYNGEERAKGNILERFSAQQFPDLHSELNLSSLELGDSALYFCASATGGNSPLHFGNGTRLTVT.

The genes are TRBV27 and TRBJ2-1, with D perhaps TRBD2 (5 bases). The CDR3 sequence is 16 residues long. Trimming took 3 bases from V and 8 from J, leaving 20 bases between them. The germline V gene has CDR1 MNHEY and CDR2 SMNVEV (reference sequence). The CDR3 region has the DNA TGTGCCAGCAGTTTTCCCGGAGTGGGAGTCGTCGATGAGCAGTTCTTC. This codes for CASSFPGVGVVDEQFF.

This sequence joins TRBV7-2 and TRBJ2-2; D unresolved. The CDR3 sequence is 14 residues long. Germline CDR1 SGHTA, CDR2 FQGNSA. The V end was cut by 3 bases, the J end by 0 bases, with 5 bases between. In DNA, the CDR3 is TGTGCCAGCAGCTTGACACCGAACACCGGGGAGCTGTTTTTT. This sequence encodes CASSLTPNTGELFF.

This sequence joins TRBV7-8 and TRBJ1-6; weak D call: TRBD1 (6 bases). Germline V lookup: CDR1 SGHVS, CDR2 FQNEAQ. This CDR3 is built from 15 residues. The V and J ends lost 3 bases and 11 bases respectively, with 17 bases between them. The CDR3 reads CASSFLTGPVAPLHF. The CDR3 DNA reads as TGTGCCAGCAGCTTCTTGACAGGTCCCGTGGCACCCCTCCACTTT.

The CDR3 reads CASSLFRRGTDTQYF. CDR3 nucleotide sequence: TGTGCCAGCAGCTTGTTCAGGCGGGGGACAGATACGCAGTATTTT. The chain carries TRBV5-6 and TRBJ2-3; 7 nucleotides agree with TRBD2. V lost 1 base to trimming and J lost 3 bases; unmatched junction nucleotides: 5. The V gene's germline CDR1 is SGHDT and CDR2 YYEEEE. This CDR3 is built from 15 residues.

The chain employs TRBV9 and TRBJ1-6; unclear D gene. The V and J ends lost 4 bases and 7 bases respectively, with 12 bases between them. The CDR3 is made up of 14 amino acids. From germline, CDR1 is SGDLS and CDR2 YYNGEE. CDR3 sequence (DNA): TGTGCCAGCAGCTCCCCGAGAGGGAATTCACCCCTCCACTTT. Translated, it gives CASSSPRGNSPLHF. Full variable domain (remainder filled in from reference TRBV9 and TRBJ1-6): DSGVTQTPKHLITATGQRVTLRCSPRSGDLSVYWYQQSLDQGLQFLIQYYNGEERAKGNILERFSAQQFPDLHSELNLSSLELGDSALYFCASSSPRGNSPLHFGNGTRLTVT.

This clone was counted between two and nine times. The J gene is TRBJ2-3, the V gene TRBV27; the match to TRBD2 covers 12 bases. In germline, CDR1 is MNHEY, CDR2 SMNVEV (reference sequence). Unmatched junction bases numbered 11, after V lost 3 bases and J lost 7 bases. The CDR3 spans 17 residues. CDR3 in DNA: TGTGCCAGCAGTTTGCCAGGGTCACTAGCGGGGGGTAATACGCAGTATTTT. Its protein product is CASSLPGSLAGGNTQYF.

The rearrangement joins TRBV2 to TRBJ1-5; 9 bases line up with TRBD1. The CDR3 runs to 13 residues. CDR1 and CDR2 (germline): SNHLY, FYNNEI. Trimming removed 8 bases from V and 4 bases from J; junction bases left unmatched: 3. The CDR3 loop reads CASVQGANQPQHF. CDR3 DNA: TGTGCCAGCGTACAGGGGGCAAATCAGCCCCAGCATTTT. Based on the CDR3 plus reference TRBV2 and TRBJ1-5, the full variable domain is EPEVTQTPSHQVTQMGQEVILRCVPISNHLYFYWYRQILGQKVEFLVSFYNNEISEKSEIFDDQFSVERPDGSNFTLKIRSTKLEDSAMYFCASVQGANQPQHFGDGTRLSIL.

V and J are TRBV3-1 (or the pseudogene TRBV3-2) and TRBJ2-7, with D possibly matching TRBD1 (5 bases). V was clipped by 1 base and J by 2 bases, with 18 bases between them. Germline-derived CDR1 and CDR2 are LGHDT and YNNKEL (reference sequence). The CDR3 totals 17 residues. CDR3 sequence reads: CASSQGVGAPNPYEQYF. As DNA, the CDR3 is TGTGCCAGCAGCCAAGGGGTAGGGGCCCCGAATCCCTACGAGCAGTACTTC.

J is TRBJ2-7 and V is TRBV7-9; 9 nucleotides align to TRBD2. V was clipped by 8 bases and J by 6 bases; unmatched bases: 11. There are 14 residues in the CDR3. Germline CDR1 and CDR2: SEHNR and FQNEAQ (reference sequence). CDR3 residues: CASHLLAGGSEQYF. CDR3 sequence (DNA): TGTGCCAGCCACCTACTAGCGGGCGGCTCCGAGCAGTACTTC. Full variable domain (outside the CDR3, taken from reference TRBV7-9 and TRBJ2-7): DTGVSQNPRHKITKRGQNVTFRCDPISEHNRLYWYRQTLGQGPEFLTYFQNEAQLEKSRLLSDRFSAERPKGSFSTLEIQRTEQGDSAMYLCASHLLAGGSEQYFGPGTRLTVT.

This chain connects TRBV28 to TRBJ1-4; 9 bases align to TRBD1. The length of the CDR3 is 19 residues. Germline V lookup: CDR1 MDHEN, CDR2 SYDVKM. The V gene end was trimmed by 6 bases and the J gene end by 0 bases; junction bases not matched to a gene: 14. For the CDR3, the DNA is TGTGCCAGCAGGCCACCGGGGACAGGGAGTTTTGCAACTAATGAAAAACTGTTTTTT. This gives the protein CASRPPGTGSFATNEKLFF.

V and J are TRBV9 and TRBJ1-2; 9 bases align to TRBD1. The trim removed 3 bases at V and 5 bases at J, leaving 11 bases unmatched. The germline V gene encodes CDR1 SGDLS and CDR2 YYNGEE. The CDR3 sequence is 16 residues long. The CDR3 sequence is CASSGYGDRVGYGYTF. The CDR3 DNA reads TGTGCCAGCAGCGGATATGGGGACAGGGTTGGGTATGGCTACACCTTC.

This clone was counted only a few times. The chain carries TRBV7-3 and TRBJ1-4, with no clear D. Trimming cost V 0 bases and J 10 bases, with 9 bases left between them. The germline V gene encodes CDR1 SGHTA and CDR2 FQGTGA. The CDR3 extends over 13 amino acids. CDR3 region: CASSLTLETKLFF. The DNA for the CDR3 is TGTGCCAGCAGCTTAACGCTAGAGACAAAACTGTTTTTT.

The chain couples TRBV3-1 (or the pseudogene TRBV3-2) to TRBJ2-6; D may be TRBD1 (7 bases). The V end lost 0 bases, the J end lost 4 bases, and 13 bases lay between the germline ends. This CDR3 region has 17 residues. Per germline, CDR1 LGHDT and CDR2 YNNKEL (reference sequence). In DNA form, the CDR3 reads TGTGCCAGCAGCCAAGAAGGAGGGACAGCCGGGGCCAACGTCCTGACTTTC. It translates to CASSQEGGTAGANVLTF.

The chain combines TRBV6-6 with TRBJ1-3; tentative D call: TRBD1 (5 bases). CDR1 is MNHNY, CDR2 SVGAGI, per germline (reference sequence). With 7 bases removed from V and 4 bases from J, the gap between germline ends came to 17 bases. The CDR3 has 15 residues. The CDR3 spells CASTLKGGVGNTIYF. The CDR3 bases are TGTGCCAGCACTTTAAAGGGAGGGGTCGGAAACACCATATATTTT.

The chain uses TRBV9 and TRBJ2-5, with D possibly TRBD2 on 6 matching bases. V lost 6 bases and J 2 bases, leaving 11 bases between the germline ends. The CDR3 length is 13 residues. Germline V gene lookup returns CDR1 SGDLS and CDR2 YYNGEE. This CDR3 reads CASTPGGQETQYF. The CDR3 region has the DNA TGTGCCAGCACCCCCGGGGGACAAGAGACCCAGTACTTC.

The V call is TRBV9, the J call TRBJ1-2; a weak D match, TRBD1 (5 bases). The CDR3 has 16 residues. Germline V gene lookup returns CDR1 SGDLS and CDR2 YYNGEE. Trimming took off 0 bases at V and 4 bases at J, with 16 bases between the two ends. The CDR3 nucleotides read TGTGCCAGCAGCGTAGCCCTCGACAGCAGGATCTATGGCTACACCTTC. Protein: CASSVALDSRIYGYTF.

V gene TRBV5-4 combines with J gene TRBJ2-6; D might be TRBD1 (7 bases). Trimming took 1 base from V and 2 from J, leaving 10 bases between them. The CDR3 sequence is 16 residues long. The germline V gene encodes CDR1 SGHNT and CDR2 YYREEE (reference sequence). The CDR3 reads CASSLSGGTGANVLTF. CDR3 in DNA: TGTGCCAGCAGCTTGTCAGGGGGGACTGGGGCCAACGTCCTGACTTTC.

This clone was observed once. This rearrangement joins TRBV6-5 to TRBJ2-7, with 9 bases identical to TRBD1. Germline CDR1 is MNHEY and CDR2 is SVGAGI. This CDR3 contains 15 residues. V lost 6 bases, J lost 4 bases, and 10 bases stayed unmatched. The CDR3 DNA is TGTGCCAGCAGGGGTCGGGACAGGGCTATATACGAGCAGTACTTC. Translating it yields CASRGRDRAIYEQYF.

The rearrangement joins TRBV21-1 to TRBJ2-4; the table's D gene call, TRBD2, was not cross checked with the DNA. TRBV21-1 is given as a pseudogene. The CDR3 length is 16 residues. CDR3 sequence: CASSKRGGFAKNIQYF. The CDR3 DNA sequence: TGTGCCAGCAGCAAAAGGGGAGGGTTCGCCAAAAACATTCAGTACTTC.

This chain joins TRBV28 and TRBJ1-2; 10 nucleotides match TRBD1. CDR1 MDHEN and CDR2 SYDVKM come from the germline V gene. The length of the CDR3 is 14 residues. The trim removed 3 bases at V and 8 bases at J, leaving 6 bases unmatched. The CDR3 is CASSFRDRGGGYTF. CDR3 sequence (DNA): TGTGCCAGCAGTTTCCGGGACAGGGGTGGCGGCTACACCTTC.

CDR3 nucleotides: TGTGCCAGTAGTATAGGTGGCGGGGGCCAAATGAACACTGAAGCTTTCTTT. Translation gives CASSIGGGGQMNTEAFF. The chain recombines TRBV19 with TRBJ1-1; tentatively, D is TRBD1 (6 bases). The CDR3 covers 17 residues. V was clipped by 1 base and J by 0 bases, with 15 bases between them. Germline V gene lookup returns CDR1 LNHDA and CDR2 SQIVND (reference sequence).